The entry below gives a single T cell receptor (beta chain) sequence along with its context. Different DNA sequences within this sample yield the same CDR3. These data are taken from a study of shared clonotypes between healthy human individuals. The method was immunoSEQ multiplex PCR; TCRdb's version includes in-frame clones alone and lacks a portion of them. There are a few million clones in the sample; just over 90% occur only once, and 0.39% lies in the top ten. The CDR3 is 13 residues long. V lost 0 bases and J lost 7, with 10 bases in between. Germline V gene lookup returns CDR1 SGHRS and CDR2 YFSETQ.

Material: naive CD4+ T cells from PBMCs. The subset denotes: CD45RA+ positively selected. This clonotype was sampled from a man aged 18-30 years in good health. Some clones in this sample may be carry-over from other donors' samples. The chain employs TRBV5-1 and TRBJ1-2; the D gene is possibly TRBD1 (6 bases). Written as DNA, the CDR3 is TGCGCCAGCAGCTTGGGCGGAGGGGGTGGCTACACCTTC. Translation: CASSLGGGGGYTF.